This T cell receptor (beta chain) emerged from a study of monozygotic twins with inflammatory bowel disease. The germline gives CDR1 SGHAT, CDR2 FQNNGV. This CDR3 has 16 residues. TCRdb reanalyzed the 5' RACE reads, giving one entry per CDR3 protein sequence and no DNA. This sample carries 110,000 to 150,000 distinct CDR3 sequences, with 1.2% going to the ten biggest clones. Sequenced: blood. This receptor was obtained from a human donor with ulcerative colitis or Crohn's disease, or a healthy co-twin of an affected twin (not recorded which). The V call is TRBV11-2, the J call TRBJ2-1; TCRdb indicates TRBD2, and absent DNA this call remains unverified. CDR3 residues: CASSSLAGGLYNEQFF.